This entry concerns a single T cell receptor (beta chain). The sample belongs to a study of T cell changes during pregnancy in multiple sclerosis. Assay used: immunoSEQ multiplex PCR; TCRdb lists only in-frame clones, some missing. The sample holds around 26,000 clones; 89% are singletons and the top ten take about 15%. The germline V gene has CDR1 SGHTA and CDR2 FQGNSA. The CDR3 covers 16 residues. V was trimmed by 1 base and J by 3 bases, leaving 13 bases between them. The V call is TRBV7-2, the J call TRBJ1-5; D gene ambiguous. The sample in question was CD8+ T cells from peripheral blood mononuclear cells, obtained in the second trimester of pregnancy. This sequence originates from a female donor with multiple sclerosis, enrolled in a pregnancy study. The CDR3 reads CASSLDGRFINQPQHF. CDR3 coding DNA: TGTGCCAGCAGCTTAGATGGCAGGTTTATCAATCAGCCCCAGCATTTT.